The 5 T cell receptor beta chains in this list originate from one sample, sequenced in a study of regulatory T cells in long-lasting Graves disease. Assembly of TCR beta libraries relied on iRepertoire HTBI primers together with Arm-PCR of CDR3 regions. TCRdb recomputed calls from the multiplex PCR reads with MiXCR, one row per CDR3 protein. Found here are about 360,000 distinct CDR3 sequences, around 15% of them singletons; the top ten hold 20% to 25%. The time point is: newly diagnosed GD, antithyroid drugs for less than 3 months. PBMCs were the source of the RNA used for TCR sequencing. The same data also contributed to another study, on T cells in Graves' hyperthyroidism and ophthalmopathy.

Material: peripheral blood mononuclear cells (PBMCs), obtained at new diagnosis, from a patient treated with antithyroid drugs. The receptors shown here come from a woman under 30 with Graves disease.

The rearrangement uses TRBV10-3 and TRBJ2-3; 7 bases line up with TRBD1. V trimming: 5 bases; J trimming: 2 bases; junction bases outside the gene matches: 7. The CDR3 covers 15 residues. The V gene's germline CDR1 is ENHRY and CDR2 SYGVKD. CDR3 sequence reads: CAISSKGATTDTQYF. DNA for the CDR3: TGTGCCATCAGTTCGAAGGGGGCCACCACAGATACGCAGTATTTT.

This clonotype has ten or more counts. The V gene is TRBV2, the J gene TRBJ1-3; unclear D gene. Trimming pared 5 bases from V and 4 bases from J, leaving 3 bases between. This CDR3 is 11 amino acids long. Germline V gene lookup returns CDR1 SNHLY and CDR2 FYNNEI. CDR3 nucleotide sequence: TGTGCCAGCAGTCGGGGAAACACCATATATTTT. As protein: CASSRGNTIYF. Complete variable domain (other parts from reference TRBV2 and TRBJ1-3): EPEVTQTPSHQVTQMGQEVILRCVPISNHLYFYWYRQILGQKVEFLVSFYNNEISEKSEIFDDQFSVERPDGSNFTLKIRSTKLEDSAMYFCASSRGNTIYFGEGSWLTVV.

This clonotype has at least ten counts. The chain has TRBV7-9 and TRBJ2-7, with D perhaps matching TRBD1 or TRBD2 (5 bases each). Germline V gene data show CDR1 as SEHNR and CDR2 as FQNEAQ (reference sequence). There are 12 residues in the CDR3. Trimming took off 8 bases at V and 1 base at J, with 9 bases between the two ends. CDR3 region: CASGDGSYEQYF. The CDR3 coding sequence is TGTGCCAGCGGGGACGGATCCTACGAGCAGTACTTC.

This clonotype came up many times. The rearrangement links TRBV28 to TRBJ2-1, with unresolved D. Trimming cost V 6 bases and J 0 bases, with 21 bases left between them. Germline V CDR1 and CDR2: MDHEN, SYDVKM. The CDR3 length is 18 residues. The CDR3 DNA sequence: TGTGCCAGCAGCGCCGCTTTGACTTCCTTTAGCTCCTACAATGAGCAGTTCTTC. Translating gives CASSAALTSFSSYNEQFF.

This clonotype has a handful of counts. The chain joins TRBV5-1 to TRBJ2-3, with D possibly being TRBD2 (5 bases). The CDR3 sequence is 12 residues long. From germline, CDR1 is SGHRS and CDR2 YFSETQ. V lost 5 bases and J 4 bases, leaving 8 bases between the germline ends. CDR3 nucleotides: TGCGCCAGCAGGGCGGAGGCAGATACGCAGTATTTT. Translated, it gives CASRAEADTQYF.